Below, 29 T cell receptor beta chains from the same sample are listed, as sequenced in a study of shared clonotypes between healthy human individuals. Only in-frame clones appear in the TCRdb table, and some are missing; sequencing was by immunoSEQ multiplex PCR. The repertoire holds about 590,000 clones, nearly 97% seen once, with over 0.09% in the top ten. Naive CD8 isolation took CD45RO-negative cells positively selected for CCR7 and excluded terminally differentiated effector memory CD45RA+ cells. The sample taken for sequencing was naive CD8+ T cells sorted from blood. These TCRs come from a woman aged 30 to 39 in good health.

This clone showed up just once. V usage is TRBV7-9 and J usage is TRBJ1-1, with 7 bases fitting TRBD1. J lost 5 bases, V lost 6 bases, and 12 bases had no gene match. Germline values: CDR1 SEHNR, CDR2 FQNEAQ (reference sequence). This CDR3 has 15 residues. CDR3 loop: CASRGVQGVRTEAFF. CDR3 in DNA: TGTGCCAGCAGGGGAGTCCAGGGGGTCAGGACTGAAGCTTTCTTT.

The genes are TRBV5-4 and TRBJ2-3, with TRBD2 matching over 10 bases. Trimming cost V 1 base and J 6 bases; bases outside gene matches: 8. CDR3 length: 16 residues. Germline lookup yields CDR1 SGHNT and CDR2 YYREEE (reference sequence). CDR3 coding DNA: TGTGCCAGCAGCTTGACTAGCGGGATGTATTCCGATACGCAGTATTTT. Amino acids: CASSLTSGMYSDTQYF.

The rearrangement links TRBV27 to TRBJ2-7; D gene unclear. The CDR3 consists of 13 residues. CDR1 MNHEY and CDR2 SMNVEV come from the germline V gene (reference sequence). V gave up 2 bases and J gave up 6 bases, with 11 bases separating them. The CDR3 region has the DNA TGTGCCAGCAGTTTAGCGGTCGTGAGCGAGCAGTACTTC. Protein product: CASSLAVVSEQYF.

V usage is TRBV15 and J usage is TRBJ2-3; 9 nucleotides line up with TRBD1. V gave up 1 base and J gave up 4 bases; unmatched junction bases: 6. From germline, CDR1 is LNHNV and CDR2 YYDKDF (reference sequence). CDR3 length: 16 amino acids. For the CDR3, the DNA is TGTGCCACCAGCAGAGGAAGGACAGGGGTGGCAGATACGCAGTATTTT. It specifies CATSRGRTGVADTQYF. Full variable domain (rest looked up from reference TRBV15 and TRBJ2-3): DAMVIQNPRYQVTQFGKPVTLSCSQTLNHNVMYWYQQKSSQAPKLLFHYYDKDFNNEADTPDNFQSRRPNTSFCFLDIRSPGLGDTAMYLCATSRGRTGVADTQYFGPGTRLTVL.

This clone was recorded once. The J gene is TRBJ2-5, the V gene TRBV21-1; the table's D gene call, TRBD2, was not cross checked with the DNA. TRBV21-1 is termed a pseudogene. CDR3 length: 16 amino acids. DNA of the CDR3: TGTGCCAGCAGCAAAGGAGGTCTACGGGGGGTCGGGGAGCAGTACTTC. Encoded protein: CASSKGGLRGVGEQYF.

V gene TRBV7-6 combines with J gene TRBJ1-4; 7 bases agree with TRBD1. Trimming removed 4 bases from V and 4 bases from J; junction bases left unmatched: 9. The CDR3 is 16 residues long. Germline CDR1 and CDR2: SGHVS and FNYEAQ. The CDR3 coding sequence is TGTGCCAGCAGCTCGGGACCGGGACAGCGTAATGAAAAACTGTTTTTT. This encodes CASSSGPGQRNEKLFF.

To note about this clone: The same CDR3 arises from other DNA sequences in this sample as well. V is TRBV10-1 and J is TRBJ2-7, with D uncertain. From germline, CDR1 is WNHNN and CDR2 SYGVQD (reference sequence). Trimming removed 0 bases at V and 4 bases at J, with 4 bases between. The CDR3 loop spans 12 amino acids. CDR3 residues: CASSESSYEQYF. DNA of the CDR3: TGCGCCAGCAGTGAGTCTAGTTACGAGCAGTACTTC.

The V and J genes are TRBV5-8 and TRBJ2-1; tentative D call: TRBD2 (7 bases). V was clipped by 4 bases and J by 10 bases, with 15 bases between them. The CDR3 sequence is 13 residues long. CDR1 and CDR2 (germline): SGHTS, YDEGEE. In DNA form, the CDR3 reads TGTGCCAGCAGCAGGGCCGGGGGGCGGGAGCAGTTCTTC. This gives the protein CASSRAGGREQFF.

V is TRBV4-2 and J is TRBJ2-3; tentatively, D is TRBD2 (5 bases). Germline CDR1 is LGHNA and CDR2 is YNFKEQ. The CDR3 runs to 14 residues. Trimming pared 5 bases from V and 2 bases from J, leaving 11 bases between. The CDR3 loop reads CASSEKEVTDTQYF. The CDR3 nucleotides read TGTGCCAGCAGCGAAAAGGAGGTCACAGATACGCAGTATTTT.

The chain carries TRBV7-9 and TRBJ2-7, with no clear D. Germline lookup yields CDR1 SEHNR and CDR2 FQNEAQ (reference sequence). The V and J ends lost 6 bases and 1 base respectively, with 10 bases between them. The CDR3 runs to 13 residues. CDR3 amino acids: CASRYTISYEQYF. The CDR3 DNA sequence: TGTGCCAGCAGATACACCATATCCTACGAGCAGTACTTC.

The chain uses TRBV6-5 and TRBJ1-2, with TRBD1 matching 9 bases. Germline V CDR1 and CDR2: MNHEY, SVGAGI. The CDR3 is made up of 15 amino acids. The V and J ends lost 2 bases and 5 bases, in that order; junction bases with no gene match: 6. CDR3 residues: CASSYTGQGLYGYTF. The CDR3 nucleotides read TGTGCCAGCAGTTACACGGGACAGGGTTTATATGGCTACACCTTC.

The CDR3 DNA is TGTGCCAGCAGCCTTGGGACTAGCGGGAGGGGGGATGAGCAGTTCTTC. Translated: CASSLGTSGRGDEQFF. The chain is built from TRBV5-4 and TRBJ2-1; 16 nucleotides agree with TRBD2. The length of the CDR3 is 16 residues. Germline values: CDR1 SGHNT, CDR2 YYREEE (reference sequence). V shed 4 bases, J shed 8 bases, and the junction held 6 bases outside the gene matches.

The chain is built from TRBV5-4 and TRBJ1-1; 7 bases align to TRBD1. CDR1 and CDR2 (germline): SGHNT, YYREEE (reference sequence). This CDR3 has 15 residues. The J segment lost 5 bases and the V segment lost 5 bases, leaving 12 bases of the junction unmatched. CDR3 protein: CASSFTGQLITEAFF. The CDR3 DNA reads as TGTGCCAGCAGTTTCACGGGACAGCTCATAACTGAAGCTTTCTTT.

The V and J genes are TRBV6-1 and TRBJ1-2, with D hard to call. This CDR3 has 12 residues. Germline V lookup: CDR1 MNHNS, CDR2 SASEGT. Trimming left V 8 bases short and J 6 bases short, with 13 bases between. CDR3 region: CASRDDWDGYTF. CDR3 coding DNA: TGTGCCAGCCGAGATGACTGGGATGGCTACACCTTC.

The rearrangement links TRBV13 to TRBJ1-2; possibly TRBD1 for D (6 bases). V was clipped by 4 bases and J by 2 bases, with 11 bases between them. Germline V gene data show CDR1 as PRHDT and CDR2 as FYEKMQ (reference sequence). The CDR3 is made up of 14 amino acids. The CDR3 DNA reads as TGTGCCAGCAGCTCAGGGAGGGGGAACTATGGCTACACCTTC. The encoded protein is CASSSGRGNYGYTF.

The rearrangement links TRBV5-1 to TRBJ2-1; D remains unclear. Germline loops: CDR1 SGHRS, CDR2 YFSETQ. Trimming removed 5 bases at V and 8 bases at J, with 2 bases between. There are 9 residues in the CDR3. In DNA, the CDR3 is TGCGCCAGCAGAGATGAGCAGTTCTTC. Translation: CASRDEQFF.

V and J are TRBV5-6 and TRBJ2-7; D remains unclear. This CDR3 comprises 12 residues. V lost 3 bases to trimming and J lost 4 bases, with 8 bases between them. Germline-derived CDR1 and CDR2 are SGHDT and YYEEEE. In DNA form, the CDR3 reads TGTGCCAGCAGCTCCCAATTTTACGAGCAGTACTTC. Protein product: CASSSQFYEQYF.

The V and J genes are TRBV19 and TRBJ2-5; D gene ambiguous. The end of the DNA aligns better with TRBJ2-7, so the J call may be wrong. This CDR3 is built from 13 residues. CDR1 is LNHDA, CDR2 SQIVND, per germline (reference sequence). For the CDR3, the DNA is TGTGCCAGTAGTATAGAGATCCCCTACGAGCAGTACTTC. Translation: CASSIEIPYEQYF.

The chain recombines TRBV28 with TRBJ2-7, with D uncertain. This CDR3 is 11 amino acids long. Per germline, CDR1 MDHEN and CDR2 SYDVKM. With 8 bases removed from V and 3 bases from J, the gap between germline ends came to 8 bases. CDR3: CASGPGYEQYF. The CDR3 DNA sequence: TGTGCCAGCGGTCCGGGCTACGAGCAGTACTTC.

The chain couples TRBV5-1 to TRBJ2-5; the D is unclear. There are 15 residues in the CDR3. Germline CDR1 reads SGHRS; CDR2 reads YFSETQ. V was cut by 0 bases and J by 0 bases, with 9 bases left in between. The CDR3 here is CASSLEAADQETQYF. The CDR3 nucleotides read TGCGCCAGCAGCTTGGAGGCTGCCGACCAAGAGACCCAGTACTTC. Full variable domain (remainder filled in from reference TRBV5-1 and TRBJ2-5): KAGVTQTPRYLIKTRGQQVTLSCSPISGHRSVSWYQQTPGQGLQFLFEYFSETQRNKGNFPGRFSGRQFSNSRSEMNVSTLELGDSALYLCASSLEAADQETQYFGPGTRLLVL.

This sequence joins TRBV29-1 and TRBJ2-1, with 7 bases matching TRBD2. Germline CDR1 reads SQVTM; CDR2 reads ANQGSEA. The CDR3 loop spans 14 amino acids. V was pared by 4 bases and J by 6 bases, with 9 bases of the junction left unmatched. DNA for the CDR3: TGCAGCGTTGTAAGCGGGAAGACCGCCAATGAGCAGTTCTTC. Its translation is CSVVSGKTANEQFF.

The chain has TRBV11-2 and TRBJ1-1; no clear D gene. This CDR3 region has 16 residues. V shed 4 bases and J shed 4 bases, with 19 bases lying between them. Germline lookup yields CDR1 SGHAT and CDR2 FQNNGV. CDR3 sequence: CASSSSPGSLPTEAFF. The CDR3 DNA is TGTGCCAGCAGCTCAAGCCCAGGCTCCCTGCCCACTGAAGCTTTCTTT.

The chain employs TRBV5-1 and TRBJ2-4; no firm D call. Germline CDR1 reads SGHRS; CDR2 reads YFSETQ. V gave up 0 bases and J gave up 3 bases, with 13 bases separating them. The CDR3 runs to 16 residues. In DNA, the CDR3 is TGCGCCAGCAGCTTGGCCTTGGGGAAAGACAAAAACATTCAGTACTTC. Its translation is CASSLALGKDKNIQYF.

The table lists this clone with a count of one. This sequence joins TRBV6-1 and TRBJ1-4; 8 bases fit TRBD1. There are 15 residues in the CDR3. Germline trimming cut 4 bases from V and 7 bases from J; bases unmatched to any gene: 8. CDR1 and CDR2 from the germline V gene are MNHNS and SASEGT. This CDR3 is CASSASGQGSEKLFF. Here the CDR3 DNA reads TGTGCCAGCAGTGCCTCAGGACAGGGAAGTGAAAAACTGTTTTTT.

The rearrangement links TRBV11-1 to TRBJ1-2; no definite D call. The germline CDR1 and CDR2 sequences are SGHAT and FQDESV (reference sequence). Trimming took 5 bases from V and 4 from J, leaving 14 bases between them. This CDR3 contains 14 residues. CDR3 nucleotides: TGTGCCAGCAGCCTCGCAGGTTCAAGCTATGGCTACACCTTC. Translating gives CASSLAGSSYGYTF.

This sequence joins TRBV5-1 and TRBJ2-7; a weak D match, TRBD1 (6 bases). Trimming removed 0 bases from V and 5 bases from J, with 9 bases in between. The CDR3 loop spans 13 amino acids. Per the germline V gene, CDR1 is SGHRS and CDR2 is YFSETQ. The CDR3 loop is CASSLVGAHEQYF. The DNA of the CDR3 is TGCGCCAGCAGCTTGGTGGGGGCCCACGAGCAGTACTTC.

Only one count was recorded for this clone. This rearrangement joins TRBV6-1 to TRBJ1-1, with TRBD1 matching 10 bases. Germline V gene data show CDR1 as MNHNS and CDR2 as SASEGT. The CDR3 is 15 residues long. The trim removed 3 bases at V and 6 bases at J, leaving 7 bases unmatched. CDR3 loop: CASSDYRQGASEAFF. CDR3 bases: TGTGCCAGCAGTGACTACCGACAGGGGGCCTCTGAAGCTTTCTTT.

The rearrangement links TRBV4-1 to TRBJ1-1; D remains unclear. Germline values: CDR1 MGHRA, CDR2 YSYEKL. This CDR3 is 13 amino acids long. Trimming pared 3 bases from V and 6 bases from J, leaving 11 bases between. The CDR3 DNA sequence: TGCGCCAGCAGCCAGCCTATTTCCCCTGAAGCTTTCTTT. Translated: CASSQPISPEAFF.

V is TRBV6-5 and J is TRBJ2-2, with 10 bases lining up with TRBD1. Germline values: CDR1 MNHEY, CDR2 SVGAGI. This CDR3 spans 14 amino acids. V trimming: 10 bases; J trimming: 7 bases; junction bases outside the gene matches: 9. The CDR3 loop is CATFGTGAGGELFF. CDR3 nucleotide sequence: TGTGCCACCTTCGGGACAGGGGCGGGCGGGGAGCTGTTTTTT.